The 6 T cell receptor beta chains reported below all come from one sample, sequenced in a study of CD8 T cells in ankylosing spondylitis. TCRdb re-called the 5' RACE reads through MiXCR, storing one row per CDR3 protein. The sample carries roughly 260,000 distinct CDR3 sequences, 15% to 20% recorded once. Sequenced material: blood, either unsorted or a sorted T cell fraction (not recorded which). Receptors were obtained from a male donor with ankylosing spondylitis or in good health (not recorded which).

This chain connects TRBV15 to TRBJ2-3; D remains unclear. Germline-derived CDR1 and CDR2 are LNHNV and YYDKDF (reference sequence). V lost 5 bases and J lost 2, with 5 bases in between. The CDR3 has 12 residues. The CDR3 DNA is TGTGCCACCAGCGTAGACACAGATACGCAGTATTTT. As protein: CATSVDTDTQYF.

This clonotype came up many times. The V call is TRBV5-1, the J call TRBJ2-3; D possibly corresponds to TRBD1 (6 bases). CDR3 length: 15 residues. With 1 base removed from V and 2 bases from J, the gap between germline ends came to 11 bases. Germline V lookup: CDR1 SGHRS, CDR2 YFSETQ. The CDR3, as DNA: TGCGCCAGCAGCTTGACCGGACAGATCACAGATACGCAGTATTTT. It yields the protein CASSLTGQITDTQYF.

This clonotype was found a few times. The J gene is TRBJ1-2, the V gene TRBV10-3; 7 bases map to TRBD1. Germline V gene data show CDR1 as ENHRY and CDR2 as SYGVKD. CDR3 length: 17 amino acids. The ends lost 3 bases at V and 7 bases at J; junction bases unmatched: 17. CDR3 in DNA: TGTGCCATCAGTGAAGGGCCCCTGATACAGGGGAATAGTGGCTACACCTTC. This encodes CAISEGPLIQGNSGYTF.

In this sample, this clonotype turned up a few times. CDR3 in amino acids: CAISESSVATGELFF. In nucleotides, the CDR3 is TGTGCCATCAGTGAGTCAAGCGTTGCCACCGGGGAGCTGTTTTTT. The V call is TRBV10-3, the J call TRBJ2-2, with D unresolved. Germline CDR1 and CDR2: ENHRY and SYGVKD. V was cut by 0 bases and J by 4 bases, with 9 bases left in between. The CDR3 is 15 residues long.

This clonotype has a handful of counts. The rearrangement links TRBV29-1 to TRBJ2-4; D is tentatively TRBD1 or TRBD2 (5 bases each). The CDR3 sequence is 17 residues long. With 7 bases removed from V and 2 bases from J, the gap between germline ends came to 24 bases. Germline V CDR1 and CDR2: SQVTM, ANQGSEA. The CDR3 DNA is TGCAGCGCCCTAGGGACCGGCGAAAGGTACACCAAAAACATTCAGTACTTC. This codes for CSALGTGERYTKNIQYF.

This clonotype came up a few times. V and J are TRBV30 and TRBJ1-4, with D perhaps matching TRBD1 (6 bases). This CDR3 has 14 residues. The V end was cut by 0 bases, the J end by 4 bases, with 9 bases between. Germline CDR1 and CDR2: GTSNPN and SVGIG (reference sequence). The CDR3 DNA sequence: TGTGCCTGGAGTGTAAGCAGGGGTAATGAAAAACTGTTTTTT. Its protein is CAWSVSRGNEKLFF.